Shown below are 11 T cell receptor beta chains from a single sample sequenced in a study of shared clonotypes between healthy human individuals. Produced via immunoSEQ multiplex PCR; TCRdb's table is partial and in-frame only. Of 2.5 million or so clones in the sample, around 90% are singletons; the top ten hold roughly 0.14%. Sequenced material: naive CD4+ T cells sorted from blood. The subset here: CD45RA+ positively selected. Receptor source: a man between 18 and 29 years old in good health.

The rearrangement uses TRBV14 and TRBJ1-1; maybe TRBD1 (5 bases). V was shortened by 1 base and J by 11 bases, with 11 bases between the two germline ends. The germline CDR1 and CDR2 sequences are SGHDN and FVKESK. This CDR3 has 12 amino acids. The CDR3, as DNA: TGTGCCAGCAGCCAAGCCAGGGCGTGGGCTTTCTTT. It specifies CASSQARAWAFF. Looking up the rest from reference TRBV14 and TRBJ1-1 gives the full variable domain: EAGVTQFPSHSVIEKGQTVTLRCDPISGHDNLYWYRRVMGKEIKFLLHFVKESKQDESGMPNNRFLAERTGGTYSTLKVQPAELEDSGVYFCASSQARAWAFFGQGTRLTVV.

The V and J genes are TRBV6-4 and TRBJ1-5; D not certain. Trimming removed 3 bases from V and 5 bases from J, with 8 bases in between. The CDR3 has 13 amino acids. Germline assignment: CDR1 MRHNA and CDR2 SNTAGT. CDR3 coding DNA: TGTGCCAGCAGTGAACGGAGGGATCAGCCCCAGCATTTT. It specifies CASSERRDQPQHF.

Only one count was recorded for this clone. V gene TRBV4-3 combines with J gene TRBJ1-5; no reliable D call. V lost 1 base and J lost 9, with 16 bases in between. The CDR3 spans 15 residues. Germline lookup yields CDR1 LGHNA and CDR2 YSLEER. The CDR3 protein is CASSQVFGPEGPQHF. The CDR3, as DNA: TGCGCCAGCAGCCAAGTGTTCGGCCCGGAGGGGCCCCAGCATTTT.

The CDR3 spells CASSISGAPFYEQYF. Written as DNA, the CDR3 is TGTGCCAGCAGCATTAGCGGCGCACCCTTCTACGAGCAGTACTTC. The V and J genes are TRBV7-9 and TRBJ2-7, with a possible D match to TRBD2 (6 bases). This CDR3 is 15 amino acids long. The germline V gene has CDR1 SEHNR and CDR2 FQNEAQ (reference sequence). V lost 5 bases to trimming and J lost 3 bases, with 17 bases between them.

This chain joins TRBV4-3 and TRBJ2-5; no clear D. V was clipped by 3 bases and J by 7 bases, with 15 bases between them. Germline V gene sequence: CDR1 LGHNA, CDR2 YSLEER. This CDR3 is built from 14 residues. CDR3 loop: CASSHNGASGTQYF. As DNA, the CDR3 is TGCGCCAGCAGCCATAATGGCGCCTCGGGGACCCAGTACTTC.

This clone was seen a few times. The sample holds other DNA sequences that translate to the same CDR3. The chain uses TRBV5-1 and TRBJ1-1; TRBD1 agrees at 7 bases. Trimming removed 4 bases from V and 2 bases from J; junction bases left unmatched: 2. Germline CDR1 is SGHRS and CDR2 is YFSETQ. The CDR3 runs 13 residues. Written as DNA, the CDR3 is TGCGCCAGCAGCGGACAGGCCAACACTGAAGCTTTCTTT. It encodes CASSGQANTEAFF.

As concerns this clone: The sample holds other DNA sequences that translate to the same CDR3. The chain is built from TRBV30 and TRBJ1-2, with a tentative D call TRBD1 (5 bases). This CDR3 is 12 amino acids long. Germline lookup yields CDR1 GTSNPN and CDR2 SVGIG (reference sequence). V gave up 0 bases and J gave up 8 bases, with 10 bases separating them. The CDR3 protein is CAWSVQGRGYTF. CDR3 in DNA: TGTGCCTGGAGTGTTCAGGGTAGGGGCTACACCTTC.

A remark on this clone: The identical CDR3 is also encoded by other nucleotide sequences in the sample. The J gene is TRBJ2-7, the V gene TRBV6-5, with D perhaps TRBD1 or TRBD2 (6 bases each). Trimming left V 0 bases short and J 2 bases short, with 11 bases between. The CDR3 length is 15 residues. CDR1 MNHEY and CDR2 SVGAGI come from the germline V gene. The chain's CDR3 is CASSYSGGGPYEQYF. CDR3 nucleotides: TGTGCCAGCAGTTACTCCGGGGGCGGGCCCTACGAGCAGTACTTC.

Details on this clone: This sample includes further DNA sequences coding for the same CDR3. V and J are TRBV6-5 and TRBJ1-5; 8 nucleotides match TRBD1. Per germline, CDR1 MNHEY and CDR2 SVGAGI. The CDR3 is 14 amino acids. The junction had 3 bases not matched to a gene; V was cut back by 6 bases and J by 2 bases. The CDR3 sequence: CASSPTGGNQPQHF. The CDR3 nucleotides read TGTGCCAGCAGCCCGACAGGGGGCAATCAGCCCCAGCATTTT.

The chain links TRBV19 to TRBJ2-7; 9 nucleotides line up with TRBD1. CDR1 is LNHDA, CDR2 SQIVND, per germline (reference sequence). The CDR3 totals 14 residues. J gave up 2 bases and V 5 bases, and 4 bases lay outside the gene matches. The CDR3: CASSATGGPYEQYF. The CDR3 DNA is TGTGCCAGTAGTGCAACAGGGGGCCCCTACGAGCAGTACTTC.

This clone was seen a handful of times. Other DNA sequences of this sample code for an identical CDR3. V usage is TRBV30 and J usage is TRBJ1-5; 7 bases are shared with TRBD1. After removal of 3 bases from V and 2 bases from J, the junction contained 7 bases not matched to a gene. Germline loops: CDR1 GTSNPN, CDR2 SVGIG (reference sequence). CDR3 length: 15 residues. CDR3 sequence reads: CAWRSTGTGNQPQHF. As DNA, the CDR3 is TGTGCCTGGAGGTCCACCGGGACAGGCAATCAGCCCCAGCATTTT.